The sample holds a few counts of the clone carrying this T cell receptor beta chain. What it binds is not known. Synthesis of TCR cDNA relied on 5'RACE template switching, which attached a universal primer site and UMIs. MiXCR was run by TCRdb on the 5' RACE reads, yielding one entry per CDR3 protein. The top ten hold about 16% of the sample, which has about 350,000 distinct CDR3 sequences, about 7.8% seen once. The CDR3 spans 13 residues. The V and J ends lost 8 bases and 4 bases respectively, with 14 bases between them. Germline loops: CDR1 MNHEY, CDR2 SMNVEV (reference sequence). The sample comes from a study of T cells after yellow fever vaccination. Study-level results: Abundant clonotypes (contaminants from the bulk population) could be present in FACS-sorted repertoires. It was the secondary response that reached its peak faster, day 5 versus 15, but it was weaker. The study re-detected most primary-vaccination clones after the booster (96% CD4, roughly 85% CD8).

This specimen was PBMCs, taken about 41 days after the first yellow fever vaccination. This clonotype originated in a man aged 18 to 30 who received the YFV17D yellow fever vaccine. This rearrangement joins TRBV27 to TRBJ1-2; D is uncertain. CDR3 sequence (DNA): TGTGCCAGCGCCGAGGATAGGAGCTATGGCTACACCTTC. As protein: CASAEDRSYGYTF.